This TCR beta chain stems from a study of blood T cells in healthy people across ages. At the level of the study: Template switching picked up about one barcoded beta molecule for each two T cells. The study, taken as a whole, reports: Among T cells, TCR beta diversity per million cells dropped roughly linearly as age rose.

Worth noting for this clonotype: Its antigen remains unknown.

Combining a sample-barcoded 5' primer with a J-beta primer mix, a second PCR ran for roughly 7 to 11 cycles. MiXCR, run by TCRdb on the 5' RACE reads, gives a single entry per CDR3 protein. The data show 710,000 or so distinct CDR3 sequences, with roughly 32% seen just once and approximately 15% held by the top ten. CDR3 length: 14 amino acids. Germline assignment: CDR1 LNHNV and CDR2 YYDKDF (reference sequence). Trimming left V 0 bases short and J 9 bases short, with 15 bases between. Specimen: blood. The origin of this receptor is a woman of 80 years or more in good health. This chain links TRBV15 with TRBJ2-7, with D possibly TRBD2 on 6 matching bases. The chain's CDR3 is CATSRDWEAMVQYF. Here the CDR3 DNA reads TGTGCCACCAGCAGAGATTGGGAGGCTATGGTGCAGTACTTC.